This is a list of T cell receptor beta chains from one sample in a study of post-analysis software for immune sequencing data. TCRdb itself ran the PCR reads through MiXCR, one entry per CDR3 protein. The sample carries about 820,000 distinct CDR3 sequences, approximately 53% recorded once. The sample taken for sequencing was blood. These receptors all come from a girl aged 5-17 years with multiple sclerosis. The CDR3 runs from the conserved cysteine through the conserved F or W. A D gene is named only where the DNA matches it firmly. Rows may omit the clone size; those that give it use once, few, many or a size class.

- | TRBJ2-7 | TRBD2 | TRBV12-3/TRBV12-4 | TGTGCCAGCAGTTTATCGGGAGGCCTACACGAGCAGTACTTC | CASSLSGGLHEQYF
- | TRBJ2-3 | - | TRBV2 | TGTGCCAGCAGGGCCGGCGGAGGGGCCGGCACAGATACGCAGTATTTT | CASRAGGGAGTDTQYF
few | TRBJ1-1 | TRBD1 | TRBV4-1 | TGCGCCAGCAGCTACCAGGGGGCGAAGGATGAAGCTTTCTTT | CASSYQGAKDEAFF
- | TRBJ2-7 | - | TRBV29-1 | TGCAGCGTCCTCCTGGGGTACGAGCAGTACTTC | CSVLLGYEQYF
- | TRBJ2-1 | - | TRBV5-1 | TGCGCCAGCAGCTTGGGGGACACCCGGTCCGAGCAGTTCTTC | CASSLGDTRSEQFF
few | TRBJ2-1 | - | TRBV7-3 | TGTGCCAGCAGCTTAACTTCAGCATACAATGAGCAGTTCTTC | CASSLTSAYNEQFF
- | TRBJ2-7 | TRBD2 | TRBV5-1 | TGCGCCAGCAGCCCGGGACTAGCGGGAGGAAGCGAGCAGTACTTC | CASSPGLAGGSEQYF
few | TRBJ1-2 | - | TRBV30 | TGTGCCTGGACCCACGGGAATGGCTACACCTTC | CAWTHGNGYTF
- | TRBJ1-6 | - | TRBV2 | TGTGCCAGCAGTGGGCAGGCCGGCAGGCAGTTGGGTAATTCACCCCTCCACTTT | CASSGQAGRQLGNSPLHF
- | TRBJ2-5 | - | TRBV14 | TGTGCCAGCAGCCAAGCGGGTCGGGAGTACTACAATGAGCAGTACTTC | CASSQAGREYYNEQYF
- | TRBJ1-2 | TRBD1 | TRBV29-1 | TGCAGCGTTGAAGCCCTGGACAGGTCGAGCTACACCTTC | CSVEALDRSSYTF
few | TRBJ1-1 | - | TRBV6-1 | TGCGCCATCGAGCAAGGTTTATCATTGGCTTTCTTT | CAIEQGLSLAFF
- | TRBJ2-3 | TRBD2 | TRBV6-4 | TGTGCCAGCAGTGACTCCGCGGGAGGTGAAGGGGATACGCAGTATTTT | CASSDSAGGEGDTQYF
- | TRBJ1-5 | - | TRBV10-1 | TGCGCCAGCCGAAGGGCCGGGGTAGTGATTCATAGCAATCAGCCCCAGCATTTT | CASRRAGVVIHSNQPQHF
many | TRBJ2-5 | - | TRBV5-1 | TGCGCCAGCAGCTTGCGCAGGGGAGGGGAGACCCAGTACTTC | CASSLRRGGETQYF
- | TRBJ2-5 | - | TRBV5-1 | TGCGCCAGCAGCGCCAGCCCGGCTTCCCGCTCAGAGACCCAGTACTTC | CASSASPASRSETQYF
few | TRBJ2-7 | TRBD2 | TRBV6-6 | TGTGCCAGCAGTACCAGACGGGGGGAATACGAGCAGTACTTC | CASSTRRGEYEQYF
- | TRBJ2-7 | TRBD1 | TRBV6-6 | TGTGCCAGCAGTTACTCGAATCAGGGGGCTGTGCAGTACTTC | CASSYSNQGAVQYF
few | TRBJ2-3 | - | TRBV29-1 | TGCAGCGCTGCGATGGGGAGGGGGAATACGCAGTATTTT | CSAAMGRGNTQYF
- | TRBJ1-1 | TRBD1 | TRBV20-1 | TGCAGTGCTAGAGCTGGGACAGGACTTCTTGGTGAAGCTTTCTTT | CSARAGTGLLGEAFF
- | TRBJ2-1 | TRBD1 | TRBV29-1 | TGCAGCGTACCGGGACAGGGGCCCAATGAGCAGTTCTTC | CSVPGQGPNEQFF
- | TRBJ2-7 | TRBD1 | TRBV5-1 | TGCGCCAGCAGGGGACAGGGGAGAGACTACGAGCAGTACTTC | CASRGQGRDYEQYF
- | TRBJ2-7 | TRBD2 | TRBV28 | TGTGCCAGCAGTTTGAGGGGACTAGCGGGGGCCGAGCAGTACTTC | CASSLRGLAGAEQYF
- | TRBJ2-5 | - | TRBV4-1 | TGCGCCAGCAGCCAAGAATGGGACCGGGCGAGGGGAGAGACCCAGTACTTC | CASSQEWDRARGETQYF
few | TRBJ2-7 | - | TRBV28 | TGTGCCAGCAGTTTCCTATTCCACGAGCAGTACTTC | CASSFLFHEQYF
- | TRBJ1-1 | - | TRBV19 | TGTGCCAGTAGTATCTCGGCCGAATACATGAACACTGAAGCTTTCTTT | CASSISAEYMNTEAFF